The 16 T cell receptor beta chains given below trace back to one sample, sequenced in a study of tumor-infiltrating lymphocytes in localized non-small cell lung cancer. The data were produced by immunoSEQ multiplex PCR, yet TCRdb's version contains in-frame clones alone and is incomplete. The table lists approximately 5,100 clones, around 80% of them singletons. The sample comprised lung tumor tissue. These receptors all stem from a human donor with non-small cell lung cancer.

The table lists this clone with a count of one. The J gene is TRBJ2-1, the V gene TRBV29-1; D possibly corresponds to TRBD2 (6 bases). Germline CDR1 and CDR2: SQVTM and ANQGSEA. CDR3 length equals 13 residues. V was trimmed by 0 bases and J by 9 bases, leaving 12 bases between them. This CDR3 reads CSVEDQAGSEQFF. The DNA of the CDR3 is TGCAGCGTTGAAGATCAGGCGGGGAGTGAGCAGTTCTTC.

This rearrangement joins TRBV5-6 to TRBJ2-5, with TRBD1 identical over 7 bases. Germline V gives CDR1 SGHDT, CDR2 YYEEEE. The ends lost 9 bases at V and 11 bases at J; junction bases unmatched: 25. This CDR3 contains 16 residues. CDR3 protein: CATEAYRGLGTRGQYF. The CDR3 DNA reads TGTGCCACAGAGGCTTACAGGGGCCTGGGGACCCGAGGGCAGTACTTC.

The chain uses TRBV18 and TRBJ1-3; possibly TRBD1 for D (5 bases). CDR1 and CDR2 (germline): KGHSH, LQKENI. CDR3 length: 16 residues. Trimming stripped 0 bases from V and 4 bases from J, with 13 bases between. CDR3 DNA: TGTGCCAGCTCACCACCATCTGGCAGGGAAGGAAACACCATATATTTT. Protein: CASSPPSGREGNTIYF.

This clone showed up just once. A junction end diverges from the germline sequence, so it may reflect a read error. The chain couples TRBV12-5 to TRBJ1-3; D unclear. The CDR3 is made up of 12 amino acids. From germline, CDR1 is LGHNT and CDR2 FRNRAP. The CDR3 DNA is TGTGCTAGTGGTCTGGTGGGGAACACCATATATTTT. Its translation is CASGLVGNTIYF.

The CDR3 sequence: CASSESRTSGVETQYF. In DNA, the CDR3 is TGCGCCAGCAGTGAGTCGAGGACTAGCGGGGTAGAGACCCAGTACTTC. V and J are TRBV10-2 and TRBJ2-5; 12 bases are a match to TRBD2. With 0 bases clipped from V and 4 bases from J, the junction kept 3 bases outside the gene matches. There are 16 residues in the CDR3. The germline V gene has CDR1 WSHSY and CDR2 SAAADI.

The CDR3 loop is CASIPDRVTGELFF. The CDR3 bases are TGTGCCAGTATCCCGGACAGGGTCACCGGGGAGCTGTTTTTT. The chain has TRBV19 and TRBJ2-2; 8 bases are a match to TRBD1. V lost 7 bases to trimming and J lost 4 bases; unmatched junction nucleotides: 5. Germline V gene data show CDR1 as LNHDA and CDR2 as SQIVND (reference sequence). The CDR3 is 14 residues long. The variable domain in full, with the rest retrieved from reference TRBV19 and TRBJ2-2, is DGGITQSPKYLFRKEGQNVTLSCEQNLNHDAMYWYRQDPGQGLRLIYYSQIVNDFQKGDIAEGYSVSREKKESFPLTVTSAQKNPTAFYLCASIPDRVTGELFFGEGSRLTVL.

This chain links TRBV5-5 with TRBJ2-2, with D unresolved. V shed 5 bases and J shed 0 bases, with 5 bases lying between them. The length of the CDR3 is 13 residues. CDR1 SGHKS and CDR2 YYEKEE come from the germline V gene (reference sequence). CDR3 coding DNA: TGTGCCAGCAGGGATACGAACACCGGGGAGCTGTTTTTT. This gives the protein CASRDTNTGELFF.

The sample holds a few counts of this clone. The CDR3 here is CASSLPGTDTQYF. The DNA for the CDR3 is TGTGCCAGCAGCTTACCCGGCACAGATACGCAGTATTTT. J is TRBJ2-3 and V is TRBV7-2; D ambiguous. The CDR3 is made up of 13 amino acids. Looked up from germline, CDR1 is SGHTA and CDR2 is FQGNSA. Deletions cut 2 bases from V and 1 base from J, with 4 bases between.

This clone was seen more than once but under ten times. V is TRBV28 and J is TRBJ1-5; the D gene is possibly TRBD1 (6 bases). This CDR3 spans 12 amino acids. From germline, CDR1 is MDHEN and CDR2 SYDVKM. CDR3 amino acids: CASQGSNQPQHF. The CDR3 DNA reads as TGTGCGAGTCAGGGGAGCAATCAGCCCCAGCATTTT.

The chain is built from TRBV19 and TRBJ2-1; 7 bases agree with TRBD2. Germline V CDR1 and CDR2: LNHDA, SQIVND (reference sequence). Germline trimming cut 4 bases from V and 5 bases from J; bases unmatched to any gene: 11. There are 16 residues in the CDR3. Here the CDR3 DNA reads TGTGCCAGTAGTACCTACTATACGGGAGGAGACAATGAGCAGTTCTTC. Amino acids: CASSTYYTGGDNEQFF.

The chain is built from TRBV7-2 and TRBJ1-1, with D unresolved. Germline CDR1 and CDR2: SGHTA and FQGNSA. There are 13 residues in the CDR3. With 3 bases removed from V and 1 base from J, the gap between germline ends came to 6 bases. CDR3 loop: CASSFTENTEAFF. The CDR3 bases are TGTGCCAGCAGCTTTACAGAGAACACTGAAGCTTTCTTT.

V gene TRBV4-3 combines with J gene TRBJ2-3; D gene uncertain. Germline values: CDR1 LGHNA, CDR2 YSLEER. The germline V and J ends were trimmed by 1 base and 3 bases, with 5 bases remaining between them. The CDR3 sequence is 13 residues long. The CDR3 reads CASSQGATDTQYF. The CDR3 region has the DNA TGCGCCAGCAGCCAAGGGGCGACAGATACGCAGTATTTT.

The rearrangement joins TRBV18 to TRBJ2-5, with 11 bases matching TRBD2. Looked up from germline, CDR1 is KGHSH and CDR2 is LQKENI. Trimming took 3 bases from V and 5 from J; bases not matched to a gene: 8. CDR3 length: 16 amino acids. In nucleotides, the CDR3 is TGTGCCAGCTCACCGGCTAGCGGGGGGAATTTTGAGACCCAGTACTTC. It codes for CASSPASGGNFETQYF.

The rearrangement uses TRBV2 and TRBJ2-7; D perhaps matches TRBD2 (6 bases). Per the germline V gene, CDR1 is SNHLY and CDR2 is FYNNEI. The length of the CDR3 is 14 residues. V lost 8 bases, J lost 1 base, and 15 bases lay in between. The CDR3 nucleotides are TGTGCCAGCTCGCCGGGACTTCAATCCTACGAGCAGTACTTC. This codes for CASSPGLQSYEQYF.

This clone was observed a single time. This chain links TRBV11-2 with TRBJ2-7; 9 bases line up with TRBD1. After removal of 6 bases from V and 3 bases from J, the junction contained 6 bases not matched to a gene. The CDR3 is 14 residues long. CDR1 is SGHAT, CDR2 FQNNGV, per germline. The CDR3 DNA is TGTGCCAGCAGGAAACCGGGACAGGGCTACGAGCAGTACTTC. It specifies CASRKPGQGYEQYF.

The rearrangement joins TRBV10-1 to TRBJ1-1, with D possibly matching TRBD1 (6 bases). The germline V gene encodes CDR1 WNHNN and CDR2 SYGVQD (reference sequence). CDR3 length: 12 amino acids. Trimming left V 4 bases short and J 4 bases short, with 7 bases between. CDR3 DNA sequence: TGCGCCAGCAGTGGGACAGCCACTGAAGCTTTCTTT. The encoded protein is CASSGTATEAFF.